This T cell receptor beta chain is from a study of blood T cell repertoires in COVID-19. Study at large: The United States, Italy and Spain provided the acute and convalescent COVID-19 samples. PBMCs, B-cell-depleted T cells, or T cells provided the cDNA or gDNA that made up the material.

This clone was observed a handful of times. Per the study methods: The authors estimated nucleated cell counts from reference gene primer amplification. Sequencing used immunoSEQ multiplex PCR; TCRdb keeps in-frame clones, though not all of them. V and J calls and clone size follow that table, whereas D and trimming were derived from the DNA. The sample shows roughly 35,000 clones, over 75% of them seen only once. This CDR3 comprises 14 residues. Trimming removed 3 bases from V and 4 bases from J; junction bases left unmatched: 5. Germline V gene sequence: CDR1 MDHEN, CDR2 SYDVKM. V and J are TRBV28 and TRBJ2-5; TRBD1 agrees at 7 bases. The clonotype was recovered from a human donor in a cohort sampled during active COVID-19. Sequencing used peripheral blood. The CDR3 sequence is CASSFLGQRETQYF. The CDR3 DNA is TGTGCCAGCAGTTTTTTGGGACAGCGAGAGACCCAGTACTTC.